A single sample is the source of the 4 T cell receptor beta chains below, sequenced in a study of shared clonotypes between healthy human individuals. Assay: immunoSEQ multiplex PCR; the TCRdb copy retains only in-frame clones and omits some. The sample includes around 980,000 clones, 78% of them seen just once. Sequencing was performed on memory CD4+ T cells from PBMCs. This sample's subset: CD45RA-negative fraction. The receptors stem from a man between 18 and 35 years old in good health. Some clones in this sample may be carry-over from other donors' samples.

This clone was seen repeatedly, ten times or more. J is TRBJ2-1 and V is TRBV7-3, with TRBD1 identical over 12 bases. The CDR3 is made up of 13 amino acids. Germline CDR1 SGHTA, CDR2 FQGTGA. Trimming at V came to 5 bases and at J to 9 bases, leaving 2 bases not matched to a gene. Here the CDR3 reads CASSGTGGGEQFF. In nucleotides, the CDR3 is TGTGCCAGCAGCGGGACAGGGGGCGGTGAGCAGTTCTTC.

This chain connects TRBV6-1 to TRBJ2-7; 15 bases fit TRBD2. V dropped 4 bases and J dropped 10; count of bases not matched to a gene: 8. In germline, CDR1 is MNHNS, CDR2 SASEGT. There are 15 residues in the CDR3. In DNA form, the CDR3 reads TGTGCCAGCAGTGGGACTAGCGGGAGGGGAGGGGTCCAGTACTTC. Its translation is CASSGTSGRGGVQYF.

V gene TRBV19 combines with J gene TRBJ1-2; D might be TRBD1 (6 bases). This CDR3 contains 13 residues. Trimming cost V 5 bases and J 5 bases, with 12 bases left between them. Germline V gives CDR1 LNHDA, CDR2 SQIVND (reference sequence). CDR3 sequence reads: CASSARQEYGYTF. The CDR3 DNA is TGTGCCAGTAGTGCCCGACAGGAGTATGGCTACACCTTC.

This clone was found once. This chain uses TRBV28 with TRBJ2-7; possible D gene TRBD1, 6 bases. This CDR3 is built from 14 residues. Looked up from germline, CDR1 is MDHEN and CDR2 is SYDVKM. The ends were cut back, 5 bases at V and 6 bases at J, with 17 bases in the middle. CDR3 sequence reads: CASSATGSGIEQYF. For the CDR3, the DNA is TGTGCCAGCAGTGCTACAGGGTCCGGGATCGAGCAGTACTTC.